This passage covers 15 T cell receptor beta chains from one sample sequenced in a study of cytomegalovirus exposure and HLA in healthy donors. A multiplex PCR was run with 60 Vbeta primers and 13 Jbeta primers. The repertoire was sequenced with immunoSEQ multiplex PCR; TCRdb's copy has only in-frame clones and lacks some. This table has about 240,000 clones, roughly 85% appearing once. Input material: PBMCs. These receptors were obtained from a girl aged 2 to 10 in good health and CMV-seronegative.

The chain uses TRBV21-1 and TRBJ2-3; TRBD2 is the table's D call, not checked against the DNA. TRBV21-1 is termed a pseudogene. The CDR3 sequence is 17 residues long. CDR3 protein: CASSGGPGLAGTDTQYF. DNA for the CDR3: TGTGCCAGCAGCGGGGGACCCGGACTAGCCGGGACAGATACGCAGTATTTT.

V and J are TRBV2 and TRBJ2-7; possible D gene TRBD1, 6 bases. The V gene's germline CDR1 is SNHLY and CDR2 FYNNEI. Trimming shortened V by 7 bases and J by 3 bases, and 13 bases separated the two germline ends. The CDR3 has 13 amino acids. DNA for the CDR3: TGTGCCAGCACCGGAGGCAGGGGCTACGAGCAGTACTTC. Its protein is CASTGGRGYEQYF.

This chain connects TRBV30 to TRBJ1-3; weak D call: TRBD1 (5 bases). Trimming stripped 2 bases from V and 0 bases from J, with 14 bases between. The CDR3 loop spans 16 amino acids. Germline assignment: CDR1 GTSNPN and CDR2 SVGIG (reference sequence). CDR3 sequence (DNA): TGTGCCTGGAGTCAGCACAGGATCATCTCTGGAAACACCATATATTTT. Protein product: CAWSQHRIISGNTIYF.

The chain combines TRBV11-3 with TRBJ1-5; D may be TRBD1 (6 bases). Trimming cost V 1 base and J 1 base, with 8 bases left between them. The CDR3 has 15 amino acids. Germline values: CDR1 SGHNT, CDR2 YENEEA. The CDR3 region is CASSLGGHSNQPQHF. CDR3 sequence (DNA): TGTGCCAGCAGCTTAGGGGGGCACAGCAATCAGCCCCAGCATTTT.

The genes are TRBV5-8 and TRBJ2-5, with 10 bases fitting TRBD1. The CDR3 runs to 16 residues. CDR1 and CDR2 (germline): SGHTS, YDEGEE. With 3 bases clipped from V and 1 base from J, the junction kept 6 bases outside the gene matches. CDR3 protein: CASSSRTGGPQETQYF. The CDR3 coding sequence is TGTGCCAGCAGCTCCCGGACAGGGGGGCCCCAAGAGACCCAGTACTTC. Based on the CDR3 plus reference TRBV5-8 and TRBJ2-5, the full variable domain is EAGVTQSPTHLIKTRGQQATLRCSPISGHTSVYWYQQALGLGLQFLLWYDEGEERNRGNFPPRFSGRQFPNYSSELNVNALELEDSALYLCASSSRTGGPQETQYFGPGTRLLVL.

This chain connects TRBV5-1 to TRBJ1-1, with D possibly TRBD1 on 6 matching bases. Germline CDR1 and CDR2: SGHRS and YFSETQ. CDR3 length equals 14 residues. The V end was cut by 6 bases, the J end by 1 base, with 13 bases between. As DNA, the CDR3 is TGCGCCAGCATACCCTCACAGGGGAACACTGAAGCTTTCTTT. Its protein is CASIPSQGNTEAFF.

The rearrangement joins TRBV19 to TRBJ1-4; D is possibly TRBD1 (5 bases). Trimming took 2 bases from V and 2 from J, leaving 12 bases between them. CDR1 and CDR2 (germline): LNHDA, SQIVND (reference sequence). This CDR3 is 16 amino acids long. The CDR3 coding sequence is TGTGCCAGTAGTATATCGGGGGTGGGCACTAATGAAAAACTGTTTTTT. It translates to CASSISGVGTNEKLFF.

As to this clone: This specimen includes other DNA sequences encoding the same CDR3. The CDR3 sequence: CASSLGQNYGYTF. The CDR3 DNA sequence: TGTGCCAGCAGTCTTGGACAGAACTATGGCTACACCTTC. The chain joins TRBV27 to TRBJ1-2; D is perhaps TRBD1 (6 bases). This CDR3 spans 13 amino acids. Trimming removed 5 bases from V and 2 bases from J, with 9 bases in between. CDR1 MNHEY and CDR2 SMNVEV come from the germline V gene (reference sequence).

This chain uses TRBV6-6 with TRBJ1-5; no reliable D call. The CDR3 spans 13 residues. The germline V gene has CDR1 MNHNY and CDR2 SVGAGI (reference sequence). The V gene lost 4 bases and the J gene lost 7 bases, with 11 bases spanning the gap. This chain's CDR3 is CASSWREGQPQHF. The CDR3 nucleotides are TGTGCCAGCAGTTGGAGGGAGGGACAGCCCCAGCATTTT.

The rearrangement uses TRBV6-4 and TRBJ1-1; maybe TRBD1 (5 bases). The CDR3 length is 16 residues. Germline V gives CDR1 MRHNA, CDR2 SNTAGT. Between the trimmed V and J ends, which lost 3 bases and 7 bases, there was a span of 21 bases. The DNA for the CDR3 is TGTGCCAGCAGTGAATTTATTGCGCCGAACAGGCTTGAAGCTTTCTTT. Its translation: CASSEFIAPNRLEAFF.

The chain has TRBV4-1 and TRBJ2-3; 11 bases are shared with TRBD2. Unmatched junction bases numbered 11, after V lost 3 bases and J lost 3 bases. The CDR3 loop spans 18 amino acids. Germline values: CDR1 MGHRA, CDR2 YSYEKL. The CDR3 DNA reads TGCGCCAGCAGCCAGGGACTAGCGGCCGCTAAGACAACAGATACGCAGTATTTT. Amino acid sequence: CASSQGLAAAKTTDTQYF.

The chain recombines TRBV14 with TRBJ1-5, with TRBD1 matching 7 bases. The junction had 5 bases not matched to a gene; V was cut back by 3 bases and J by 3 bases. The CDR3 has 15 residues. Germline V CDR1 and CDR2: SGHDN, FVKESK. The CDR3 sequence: CASSHRGQVNQPQHF. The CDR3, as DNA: TGTGCCAGCAGCCATAGGGGGCAGGTCAATCAGCCCCAGCATTTT.

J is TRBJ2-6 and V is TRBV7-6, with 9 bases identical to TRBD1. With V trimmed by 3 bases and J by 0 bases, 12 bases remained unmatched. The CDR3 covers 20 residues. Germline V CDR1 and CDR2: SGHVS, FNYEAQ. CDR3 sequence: CASSFPLQGARNSGANVLTF. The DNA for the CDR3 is TGTGCCAGCAGCTTCCCACTACAGGGGGCGCGAAACTCTGGGGCCAACGTCCTGACTTTC. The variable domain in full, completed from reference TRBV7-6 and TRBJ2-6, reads GAGVSQSPRYKVTKRGQDVALRCDPISGHVSLYWYRQALGQGPEFLTYFNYEAQQDKSGLPNDRFSAERPEGSISTLTIQRTEQRDSAMYRCASSFPLQGARNSGANVLTFGAGSRLTVL.

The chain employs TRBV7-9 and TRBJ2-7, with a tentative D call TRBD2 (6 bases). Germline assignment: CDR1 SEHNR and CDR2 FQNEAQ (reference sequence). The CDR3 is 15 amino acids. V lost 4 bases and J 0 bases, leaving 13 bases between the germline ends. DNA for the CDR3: TGTGCCAGCAGCTCGGCCGGGGGAATCTCCTACGAGCAGTACTTC. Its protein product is CASSSAGGISYEQYF.

The CDR3 DNA reads as TGCGCCAGCAGCTGGGGCGGGACAGCCTACAATGAGCAGTTCTTC. It translates to CASSWGGTAYNEQFF. The rearrangement uses TRBV5-1 and TRBJ2-1, with D maybe TRBD1 (7 bases). Germline assignment: CDR1 SGHRS and CDR2 YFSETQ. The V gene lost 3 bases and the J gene lost 2 bases, with 12 bases spanning the gap. This CDR3 is 15 amino acids long.